This TCR beta chain was documented in a study of control samples from healthy donors and cancer patients. Germline assignment: CDR1 SNHLY and CDR2 FYNNEI. CDR3 length: 15 amino acids. V lost 6 bases and J 2 bases, leaving 17 bases between the germline ends. Sequencing used immunoSEQ multiplex PCR; TCRdb keeps in-frame clones, though not all of them. The table shows some 150,000 clones, with roughly 94% occurring only once. The specimen sequenced was PBMCs. The chain carries TRBV2 and TRBJ2-7; D may be TRBD1 (5 bases). This TCR was recovered from a man aged 55 to 70 with colorectal cancer. CDR3 DNA sequence: TGTGCCAGCAGCGGCGGACAAAACCCCACCTACGAGCAGTACTTC. Encoded protein: CASSGGQNPTYEQYF.